This record covers a single T cell receptor beta chain. Its antigen is not known. The sample comes from a study of T-cell reconstitution after alpha-beta-depleted transplantation in children. Study observations and caveats: It was newly produced T cells that mostly accounted for T-cell counts and diversity one year after transplant. Several hundred expanded graft clones reportedly gave rise to the alpha-beta T cells present about two months after transplant.

Unique molecular identifiers were incorporated during preparation of the TCRbeta library. TCRdb itself ran the PCR reads through MiXCR, one entry per CDR3 protein. In the table there are 450,000 to 600,000 distinct CDR3 sequences, approximately 12% of which are singletons. V lost 6 bases, J lost 7 bases, and 16 bases lay in between. In germline, CDR1 is SGHTA, CDR2 FQGTGA. The CDR3 has 14 residues. This receptor was taken from a male patient between 10 and 17 years old who had a stem cell transplant for acute myeloid leukemia, so the T cells may come from the graft donor. Sequences were derived from PBMCs, mostly from graft donor cells, sampled 360 days after TCRalphabeta/CD19-depleted stem cell transplant. The chain couples TRBV7-3 to TRBJ2-1, with a possible D match to TRBD1 (5 bases). CDR3 amino acids: CASSITQGQNEQFF. The CDR3 nucleotides are TGTGCCAGCAGTATAACCCAGGGTCAAAATGAGCAGTTCTTC.